The 21 T cell receptor beta chains below come from one sample, sequenced in a study of T cell responses to AZD1222 COVID-19 vaccine. The method was immunoSEQ multiplex PCR; TCRdb's version includes in-frame clones alone and lacks a portion of them. The sample includes about 47,000 clones, roughly 77% of them seen just once. The sample was peripheral blood, taken 28 days after the second dose of the MenACWY control vaccine. The receptors shown here come from an adult who received the MenACWY meningococcal vaccine as a control.

This clone was observed many times. This sequence joins TRBV4-1 and TRBJ1-2; TRBD1 matches at 11 bases. V dropped 4 bases and J dropped 5; count of bases not matched to a gene: 3. The CDR3 is 14 amino acids. CDR1 and CDR2 (germline): MGHRA, YSYEKL. The CDR3: CASSPGTGGYGYTF. As DNA, the CDR3 is TGCGCCAGCAGCCCCGGGACAGGGGGATATGGCTACACCTTC.

The table lists this clone with many counts. The chain has TRBV10-3 and TRBJ1-5; D is unclear. V was trimmed by 8 bases and J by 4 bases, leaving 15 bases between them. CDR1 is ENHRY, CDR2 SYGVKD, per germline. The length of the CDR3 is 14 residues. In DNA form, the CDR3 reads TGTGCCATCCGGAAGGAGGGAGAAAATCAGCCCCAGCATTTT. Protein sequence: CAIRKEGENQPQHF.

CDR3 in amino acids: CASSFEGGKPQHF. CDR3 sequence (DNA): TGCGCCAGCAGCTTCGAGGGCGGGAAGCCCCAGCATTTT. This chain uses TRBV5-1 with TRBJ1-5; D is undetermined. Germline V gene sequence: CDR1 SGHRS, CDR2 YFSETQ. The CDR3 is 13 amino acids. Trimming shortened V by 2 bases and J by 8 bases, and 11 bases separated the two germline ends.

The gene calls are TRBV11-2 and TRBJ1-6; D is ambiguous. The CDR3 consists of 15 residues. Germline assignment: CDR1 SGHAT and CDR2 FQNNGV. Trimming left V 0 bases short and J 10 bases short, with 13 bases between. The CDR3 DNA follows: TGTGCCAGCAGCTTAGAGCAGACCCTACAGTCACCCCTCCACTTT. Translated: CASSLEQTLQSPLHF.

This chain uses TRBV7-2 with TRBJ2-3; D perhaps matches TRBD2 (5 bases). This CDR3 region has 15 residues. The V and J ends lost 5 bases and 5 bases respectively, with 17 bases between them. Looked up from germline, CDR1 is SGHTA and CDR2 is FQGNSA. CDR3 nucleotide sequence: TGTGCCAGCAGCCCCCATGGGGAGAGGGAAGATACGCAGTATTTT. Translated, it gives CASSPHGEREDTQYF.

The V call is TRBV28, the J call TRBJ1-1; a weak D match, TRBD1 (6 bases). V lost 6 bases and J 8 bases, leaving 13 bases between the germline ends. The V gene's germline CDR1 is MDHEN and CDR2 SYDVKM. The CDR3 has 12 amino acids. CDR3 region: CASSLYREEAFF. CDR3 DNA sequence: TGTGCCAGCAGCCTATACAGGGAGGAAGCTTTCTTT.

The CDR3 DNA reads as TGCAGCGTCGCCTTTGGTAGGGGACACACTGAAGCTTTCTTT. It specifies CSVAFGRGHTEAFF. The chain employs TRBV29-1 and TRBJ1-1; D might be TRBD1 (5 bases). The V and J ends lost 6 bases and 3 bases respectively, with 17 bases between them. CDR1 is SQVTM, CDR2 ANQGSEA, per germline. The CDR3 covers 14 residues.

The rearrangement links TRBV28 to TRBJ1-5; D unresolved. Trimming pared 4 bases from V and 1 base from J, leaving 8 bases between. The CDR3 is made up of 14 amino acids. CDR1 is MDHEN and CDR2 is SYDVKM in the germline V gene. CDR3 sequence: CASSSLPSNQPQHF. CDR3 sequence (DNA): TGTGCCAGCAGTTCCCTCCCCAGCAATCAGCCCCAGCATTTT. Full variable domain (missing parts from reference TRBV28 and TRBJ1-5): DVKVTQSSRYLVKRTGEKVFLECVQDMDHENMFWYRQDPGLGLRLIYFSYDVKMKEKGDIPEGYSVSREKKERFSLILESASTNQTSMYLCASSSLPSNQPQHFGDGTRLSIL.

The V gene is TRBV28, the J gene TRBJ2-7; 8 bases are a match to TRBD2. The germline V gene has CDR1 MDHEN and CDR2 SYDVKM. The CDR3 is made up of 17 amino acids. V trimming: 3 bases; J trimming: 3 bases; junction bases outside the gene matches: 13. The CDR3 DNA follows: TGTGCCAGCAGTTTTTCGTGGAGCGGGAGTCACCTCTACGAGCAGTACTTC. It is translated as CASSFSWSGSHLYEQYF. Drawing the rest from reference TRBV28 and TRBJ2-7, the complete variable domain is DVKVTQSSRYLVKRTGEKVFLECVQDMDHENMFWYRQDPGLGLRLIYFSYDVKMKEKGDIPEGYSVSREKKERFSLILESASTNQTSMYLCASSFSWSGSHLYEQYFGPGTRLTVT.

V gene TRBV6-2 or TRBV6-3 combines with J gene TRBJ2-1, with 13 bases fitting TRBD2. The CDR3 is made up of 18 amino acids. Germline V gene lookup returns CDR1 MNHEY and CDR2 SVGEGT. Trimming removed 6 bases from V and 4 bases from J; junction bases left unmatched: 12. CDR3 nucleotides: TGTGCCAGCAGCCCTACTAGCGGGAGGGCCCACTCTTACAATGAGCAGTTCTTC. Translating gives CASSPTSGRAHSYNEQFF.

The DNA of the CDR3 is TGTGCCAGCAGCTCGGACGGTGAAAACACCGGGGAGCTGTTTTTT. Translating gives CASSSDGENTGELFF. The J gene is TRBJ2-2, the V gene TRBV7-2; D unresolved. The germline gives CDR1 SGHTA, CDR2 FQGNSA. This CDR3 is built from 15 residues. V was pared by 4 bases and J by 2 bases, with 11 bases between. Based on the CDR3 plus reference TRBV7-2 and TRBJ2-2, the full variable domain is GAGVSQSPSNKVTEKGKDVELRCDPISGHTALYWYRQSLGQGLEFLIYFQGNSAPDKSGLPSDRFSAERTGGSVSTLTIQRTQQEDSAVYLCASSSDGENTGELFFGEGSRLTVL.

This clone turned up a few times. This sequence joins TRBV19 and TRBJ2-1, with TRBD2 as a possible D gene (7 bases). Germline CDR1 LNHDA, CDR2 SQIVND (reference sequence). The CDR3 covers 15 residues. V shed 7 bases and J shed 0 bases, with 13 bases lying between them. CDR3 coding DNA: TGTGCCAGTAATGAGGGGGGGAGCTCCTACAATGAGCAGTTCTTC. Translated: CASNEGGSSYNEQFF. Combining the CDR3 with reference TRBV19 and TRBJ2-1 gives the whole variable domain DGGITQSPKYLFRKEGQNVTLSCEQNLNHDAMYWYRQDPGQGLRLIYYSQIVNDFQKGDIAEGYSVSREKKESFPLTVTSAQKNPTAFYLCASNEGGSSYNEQFFGPGTRLTVL.

The chain has TRBV2 and TRBJ1-5, with D perhaps matching TRBD1 (6 bases). From germline, CDR1 is SNHLY and CDR2 FYNNEI. This CDR3 spans 15 amino acids. Between the trimmed V and J ends, which lost 7 bases and 4 bases, there was a span of 17 bases. CDR3 loop: CASNKGTGKNQPQHF. The CDR3 DNA sequence: TGTGCCAGCAACAAAGGAACAGGGAAAAATCAGCCCCAGCATTTT.

V is TRBV19 and J is TRBJ2-3; the match to TRBD2 covers 9 bases. Germline CDR1 is LNHDA and CDR2 is SQIVND (reference sequence). Trimming removed 7 bases from V and 4 bases from J; junction bases left unmatched: 12. The length of the CDR3 is 16 residues. The CDR3 nucleotides are TGTGCCAGTAATCGTATTAGCGGGAGAGCCTCAGATACGCAGTATTTT. Translating it yields CASNRISGRASDTQYF. The whole variable domain, filled in from reference TRBV19 and TRBJ2-3, reads DGGITQSPKYLFRKEGQNVTLSCEQNLNHDAMYWYRQDPGQGLRLIYYSQIVNDFQKGDIAEGYSVSREKKESFPLTVTSAQKNPTAFYLCASNRISGRASDTQYFGPGTRLTVL.

The genes are TRBV5-1 and TRBJ1-4, with a tentative D call TRBD1 (5 bases). CDR3 length equals 15 residues. Trimming removed 2 bases from V and 7 bases from J, with 15 bases in between. Looked up from germline, CDR1 is SGHRS and CDR2 is YFSETQ. In nucleotides, the CDR3 is TGCGCCAGCAGCTTAGGGCAGGGAAGAGGTGAAAAACTGTTTTTT. Protein product: CASSLGQGRGEKLFF.

This clone appeared once. The V gene is TRBV28, the J gene TRBJ1-5; D remains unclear. V was cut by 3 bases and J by 7 bases, with 7 bases left in between. Germline V gene lookup returns CDR1 MDHEN and CDR2 SYDVKM. This CDR3 is 12 amino acids long. The CDR3 DNA reads as TGTGCCAGCAGTTTGATTCGACAGCCCCAGCATTTT. It codes for CASSLIRQPQHF.

To note about this clone: Mismatch with germline at one junction end may stem from a read error. This sequence joins TRBV13 and TRBJ1-2; 7 bases match TRBD1. Looked up from germline, CDR1 is PRHDT and CDR2 is FYEKMQ (reference sequence). The CDR3 is 15 residues long. CDR3 bases: TGTGCCAGCAGCCTAGGGGACAGAGGTCACTATGGCTACACCTTC. Translated, it gives CASSLGDRGHYGYTF.

The gene calls are TRBV24-1 and TRBJ2-3; D uncertain. There are 12 residues in the CDR3. V dropped 6 bases and J dropped 4 bases, with 7 bases sitting between them. CDR1 KGHDR and CDR2 SFDVKD come from the germline V gene. The DNA for the CDR3 is TGTGCCACCAGTCTGGACGCAGATACGCAGTATTTT. Residues: CATSLDADTQYF.

The chain recombines TRBV19 with TRBJ2-3, with D possibly being TRBD1 (5 bases). Between the trimmed V and J ends, which lost 3 bases and 4 bases, there was a span of 14 bases. This CDR3 is 15 amino acids long. CDR1 LNHDA and CDR2 SQIVND come from the germline V gene (reference sequence). CDR3 nucleotide sequence: TGTGCCAGTAGTATTTCCACAGGAACTGCAGATACGCAGTATTTT. Translated: CASSISTGTADTQYF.

The genes are TRBV5-6 and TRBJ1-1, with 8 positions matching TRBD1. The V gene end was trimmed by 3 bases and the J gene end by 2 bases; junction bases not matched to a gene: 3. The germline CDR1 and CDR2 sequences are SGHDT and YYEEEE. The CDR3 totals 14 residues. CDR3 residues: CASSSTGENTEAFF. DNA for the CDR3: TGTGCCAGCAGCTCGACAGGGGAAAACACTGAAGCTTTCTTT. Looking up the rest from reference TRBV5-6 and TRBJ1-1 gives the full variable domain: DAGVTQSPTHLIKTRGQQVTLRCSPKSGHDTVSWYQQALGQGPQFIFQYYEEEERQRGNFPDRFSGHQFPNYSSELNVNALLLGDSALYLCASSSTGENTEAFFGQGTRLTVV.

The gene calls are TRBV6-4 and TRBJ2-1, with D possibly called TRBD1 or TRBD2 (5 bases each). The CDR3 spans 15 residues. The germline V gene encodes CDR1 MRHNA and CDR2 SNTAGT. V was shortened by 2 bases and J by 2 bases, with 10 bases between the two germline ends. DNA of the CDR3: TGTGCCAGCAGTGACGGGGACCTCACCTACAATGAGCAGTTCTTC. Encoded protein: CASSDGDLTYNEQFF.